This is a list of T cell receptor beta chains from one sample in a study of T cell responses to AZD1222 COVID-19 vaccine. Here immunoSEQ multiplex PCR was the method, and the copy in TCRdb shows in-frame clones only, minus some. The sample carries 100,000 to 150,000 clones, 80% to 90% recorded once. The sample in question was peripheral blood, obtained on day 0 of AZD1222 vaccination. The receptors derive from an adult in good health. CDR3s include the opening cysteine and the closing phenylalanine or tryptophan. Fields, in order: D gene, clone size, V gene, J gene, CDR3 DNA, CDR3 protein. D genes are given only for firm matches. Not all rows give a size; the values are once, few, many and, for expanded clones, a class.

D gene: NA; clone size: NA; V gene: TRBV19; J gene: TRBJ1-5; CDR3 DNA: TGTGCCAGTGATGGGGGAATCTATAGCAATCAGCCCCAGCATTTT; CDR3 protein: CASDGGIYSNQPQHF
D gene: TRBD2; clone size: NA; V gene: TRBV4-1; J gene: TRBJ2-5; CDR3 DNA: TGCGCCAGCAGCCAATTTGGAGCCGGGGGGGGACGTGAGACCCAGTACTTC; CDR3 protein: CASSQFGAGGGRETQYF
D gene: NA; clone size: NA; V gene: TRBV6-5; J gene: TRBJ1-3; CDR3 DNA: TGTGCCAGCAGTACCCAAATAGCTGGAAACACCATATATTTT; CDR3 protein: CASSTQIAGNTIYF
D gene: NA; clone size: NA; V gene: TRBV6-5; J gene: TRBJ1-1; CDR3 DNA: TGTGCCAGCAGTTACCGTCGCGGGGGTGCGAACACTGAAGCTTTCTTT; CDR3 protein: CASSYRRGGANTEAFF
D gene: NA; clone size: NA; V gene: TRBV3-1/TRBV3-2; J gene: TRBJ2-7; CDR3 DNA: TGTGCCAGCAGCCAAGAAGGGAGGTTTACCTACGAGCAGTACTTC; CDR3 protein: CASSQEGRFTYEQYF
D gene: TRBD2; clone size: few; V gene: TRBV7-2; J gene: TRBJ2-1; CDR3 DNA: TGTGCCAGCAGCTTAACTAGCATGGGGGGGTATTATGACAATGAGCAGTTCTTC; CDR3 protein: CASSLTSMGGYYDNEQFF
D gene: NA; clone size: NA; V gene: TRBV5-6; J gene: TRBJ2-3; CDR3 DNA: TGTGCCAGCAGCCTTGGGTCGGGGGGCACAGATACGCAGTATTTT; CDR3 protein: CASSLGSGGTDTQYF
D gene: NA; clone size: once; V gene: TRBV25-1; J gene: TRBJ1-1; CDR3 DNA: TGTGCCAGCAGTGACGATTATGAAGCTTTCTTT; CDR3 protein: CASSDDYEAFF
D gene: NA; clone size: NA; V gene: TRBV5-4; J gene: TRBJ2-7; CDR3 DNA: TGTGCCAGCAGCTTGGATTTCGGGGACTACGAGCAGTACTTC; CDR3 protein: CASSLDFGDYEQYF
D gene: NA; clone size: NA; V gene: TRBV30; J gene: TRBJ2-7; CDR3 DNA: TGTGCCTGGAGTGTGTCGGGGTTAACCTACGAGCAGTACTTC; CDR3 protein: CAWSVSGLTYEQYF
D gene: NA; clone size: once; V gene: TRBV28; J gene: TRBJ2-3; CDR3 DNA: TGTGCCAGCAGCGGAGCGGTAGATACGCAGTATTTT; CDR3 protein: CASSGAVDTQYF
D gene: NA; clone size: NA; V gene: TRBV7-2; J gene: TRBJ1-1; CDR3 DNA: TGTGCCAGCTCCTCAGGGTGGGGATCGGGGAACACTGAAGCTTTCTTT; CDR3 protein: CASSSGWGSGNTEAFF
D gene: NA; clone size: NA; V gene: TRBV27; J gene: TRBJ2-5; CDR3 DNA: TGTGCCAGCAGTGACGTATCGGAAGAGACCCAGTACTTC; CDR3 protein: CASSDVSEETQYF
D gene: NA; clone size: NA; V gene: TRBV6-1; J gene: TRBJ1-6; CDR3 DNA: TGTGCCAGCAGTGAAGCGCCTACGACGGTTAATTCACCCCTCCACTTT; CDR3 protein: CASSEAPTTVNSPLHF
D gene: NA; clone size: NA; V gene: TRBV5-5; J gene: TRBJ1-2; CDR3 DNA: TGTGCCAGCAGCTTGGAGGTCCAGGATTATGGCTACACCTTC; CDR3 protein: CASSLEVQDYGYTF
D gene: NA; clone size: once; V gene: TRBV5-1; J gene: TRBJ2-1; CDR3 DNA: TGCGCCAGCAGCTCCCCCGAGGGGAGCTCCTACAATGAGCAGTTCTTC; CDR3 protein: CASSSPEGSSYNEQFF
D gene: NA; clone size: NA; V gene: TRBV3-1/TRBV3-2; J gene: TRBJ2-3; CDR3 DNA: TGTGCCAGCAGCCCCCGGGATCTAGCTAAGGATACGCAGTATTTT; CDR3 protein: CASSPRDLAKDTQYF
D gene: NA; clone size: NA; V gene: TRBV5-3; J gene: TRBJ1-5; CDR3 DNA: TGTGCCAGAAGCTATCCGGCCCGGTGGGTTAATCAGCCCCAGCATTTT; CDR3 protein: CARSYPARWVNQPQHF
D gene: NA; clone size: once; V gene: TRBV19; J gene: TRBJ2-1; CDR3 DNA: TGTGCCAGTAGTAGATCCGGGGAAACCAATGAGCAGTTCTTC; CDR3 protein: CASSRSGETNEQFF
D gene: NA; clone size: NA; V gene: TRBV5-1; J gene: TRBJ1-4; CDR3 DNA: TGCGCCAGCAGCCCCCGCGGGGGGAATGAAAAACTGTTTTTT; CDR3 protein: CASSPRGGNEKLFF
D gene: NA; clone size: NA; V gene: TRBV10-3; J gene: TRBJ2-5; CDR3 DNA: TGTGCCACCCAGGGACGGGAAGGTGAGACCCAGTACTTC; CDR3 protein: CATQGREGETQYF
D gene: NA; clone size: NA; V gene: TRBV6-9; J gene: TRBJ1-2; CDR3 DNA: TGTGCCAGCAGTTCTCAGGGCTCTGGTGGCTACACCTTC; CDR3 protein: CASSSQGSGGYTF
D gene: NA; clone size: NA; V gene: TRBV5-1; J gene: TRBJ1-2; CDR3 DNA: TGCGCCAGCAGCTTGGCCGAGGGTTTCTACGGCTACACCTTC; CDR3 protein: CASSLAEGFYGYTF
D gene: TRBD1; clone size: once; V gene: TRBV3-1/TRBV3-2; J gene: TRBJ2-3; CDR3 DNA: TGTGCCAGCAGTCTACAGGGGCATACGCAGTATTTT; CDR3 protein: CASSLQGHTQYF
D gene: TRBD2; clone size: NA; V gene: TRBV2; J gene: TRBJ2-1; CDR3 DNA: TGTGCCAGCACCTCCCGAGGAGGCGGGGGGGCTTACAATGAGCAGTTCTTC; CDR3 protein: CASTSRGGGGAYNEQFF
D gene: NA; clone size: NA; V gene: TRBV18; J gene: TRBJ1-2; CDR3 DNA: TGTGCCAGCTCACCACCCGAGGAAAACTATGGCTACACCTTC; CDR3 protein: CASSPPEENYGYTF
D gene: NA; clone size: NA; V gene: TRBV19; J gene: TRBJ2-7; CDR3 DNA: TGTGCCAGTAGTGCGAACCGGGACGTAGCCTACGAGCAGTACTTC; CDR3 protein: CASSANRDVAYEQYF
D gene: TRBD1; clone size: NA; V gene: TRBV5-1; J gene: TRBJ1-1; CDR3 DNA: TGCGCCAGCAGCTGGACAGGGGAAGGAGGAACTGAAGCTTTCTTT; CDR3 protein: CASSWTGEGGTEAFF
D gene: NA; clone size: NA; V gene: TRBV5-1; J gene: TRBJ1-1; CDR3 DNA: TGCGCCAGCAGCCTTGAATGGGATCTCACTGAAGCTTTCTTT; CDR3 protein: CASSLEWDLTEAFF
D gene: NA; clone size: NA; V gene: TRBV4-1; J gene: TRBJ1-1; CDR3 DNA: TGCGCCAGCAGCCACAACGGAGTGAACACTGAAGCTTTCTTT; CDR3 protein: CASSHNGVNTEAFF
D gene: NA; clone size: NA; V gene: TRBV28; J gene: TRBJ1-4; CDR3 DNA: TGTGCCAGCAGCACGGGACAAAGTAATGAAAAACTGTTTTTT; CDR3 protein: CASSTGQSNEKLFF
D gene: NA; clone size: NA; V gene: TRBV3-1/TRBV3-2; J gene: TRBJ1-1; CDR3 DNA: TGTGCCAGCAGCCAAGATAGCCTCCTCCGAGCTTTCTTT; CDR3 protein: CASSQDSLLRAFF
D gene: NA; clone size: NA; V gene: TRBV2; J gene: TRBJ2-7; CDR3 DNA: TGTGCCAGCAGGGAGGGAGGTCGCGAGCAGTACTTC; CDR3 protein: CASREGGREQYF
D gene: NA; clone size: once; V gene: TRBV5-1; J gene: TRBJ1-6; CDR3 DNA: TGCGCCAGCAGCTTGGACAGGGAAGTGAGTTCACCCCTCCACTTT; CDR3 protein: CASSLDREVSSPLHF
D gene: NA; clone size: NA; V gene: TRBV2; J gene: TRBJ1-5; CDR3 DNA: TGTGCCAGCAGTGATCAAGGGATGGGTCAGCCCCAGCATTTT; CDR3 protein: CASSDQGMGQPQHF
D gene: NA; clone size: NA; V gene: TRBV28; J gene: TRBJ2-7; CDR3 DNA: TGTGCCAGCAGTTCCGGGCCTGCCTACGAGCAGTACTTC; CDR3 protein: CASSSGPAYEQYF
D gene: TRBD2; clone size: NA; V gene: TRBV6-6; J gene: TRBJ2-7; CDR3 DNA: TGTGCCAGCAGTTACTCTTCGGGACTAGAGGGGTACGAGCAGTACTTC; CDR3 protein: CASSYSSGLEGYEQYF
D gene: NA; clone size: NA; V gene: TRBV29-1; J gene: TRBJ1-2; CDR3 DNA: TGCAGCGTTGATGGGTGGCAGGCCGCCTATGGCTACACCTTC; CDR3 protein: CSVDGWQAAYGYTF
D gene: NA; clone size: NA; V gene: TRBV12-3/TRBV12-4; J gene: TRBJ1-6; CDR3 DNA: TGTGCCAGCAGTTTGGAGCCAGATTCACCCCTCCACTTT; CDR3 protein: CASSLEPDSPLHF
D gene: NA; clone size: NA; V gene: TRBV29-1; J gene: TRBJ2-2; CDR3 DNA: TGCAGCGTTGAAGCAGACACCGGGGAGCTGTTTTTT; CDR3 protein: CSVEADTGELFF
D gene: NA; clone size: once; V gene: TRBV6-5; J gene: TRBJ1-5; CDR3 DNA: TGTGCCAGCAGTTACTCGTTTGGGACATTTGATCAGCCCCAGCATTTT; CDR3 protein: CASSYSFGTFDQPQHF
D gene: NA; clone size: NA; V gene: TRBV20-1; J gene: TRBJ1-3; CDR3 DNA: TGCAGTGCTAGTTTCGGCACAAACTCTGGAAACACCATATATTTT; CDR3 protein: CSASFGTNSGNTIYF
D gene: NA; clone size: NA; V gene: TRBV7-3; J gene: TRBJ2-1; CDR3 DNA: TGTGCCAGCAGCCTCACAGTGGACAATGAGCAGTTCTTC; CDR3 protein: CASSLTVDNEQFF
D gene: TRBD1; clone size: NA; V gene: TRBV7-8; J gene: TRBJ1-4; CDR3 DNA: TGTGCCAGCAGCGGTGGGACAGCTGAAAAACTGTTTTTT; CDR3 protein: CASSGGTAEKLFF
D gene: NA; clone size: NA; V gene: TRBV13; J gene: TRBJ1-2; CDR3 DNA: TGTGCCAGCAGCTTAGAGTCGCCAGCTAACTATGGCTACACCTTC; CDR3 protein: CASSLESPANYGYTF
D gene: NA; clone size: NA; V gene: TRBV15; J gene: TRBJ1-2; CDR3 DNA: TGTGCCACCAGCAGAGATAAGGGGCTCTATGGCTACACCTTC; CDR3 protein: CATSRDKGLYGYTF
D gene: NA; clone size: NA; V gene: TRBV5-4; J gene: TRBJ2-5; CDR3 DNA: TGTGCCAGCAGCTTGGCGGAGACCCAGTACTTC; CDR3 protein: CASSLAETQYF
D gene: NA; clone size: NA; V gene: TRBV6-5; J gene: TRBJ1-2; CDR3 DNA: TGTGCCAGCAGTTACCGTGCGGACTATGGCTACACCTTC; CDR3 protein: CASSYRADYGYTF
D gene: TRBD2; clone size: NA; V gene: TRBV6-1; J gene: TRBJ2-3; CDR3 DNA: TGTGCCAGCAGTGAAGGACATAAGCGGGGGGCAAGAGATACGCAGTATTTT; CDR3 protein: CASSEGHKRGARDTQYF
D gene: TRBD1; clone size: NA; V gene: TRBV4-2; J gene: TRBJ2-3; CDR3 DNA: TGTGCCAGCAGCGTCGGGACAGGGAACACAGATACGCAGTATTTT; CDR3 protein: CASSVGTGNTDTQYF
D gene: NA; clone size: once; V gene: TRBV30; J gene: TRBJ1-3; CDR3 DNA: TGTGCCTGGACCCTAAGGAGGAGCTCTGGAAACACCATATATTTT; CDR3 protein: CAWTLRRSSGNTIYF
D gene: NA; clone size: NA; V gene: TRBV18; J gene: TRBJ1-2; CDR3 DNA: TGTGCCAGCTCGTCCGGACAGACGGATGGCTACACCTTC; CDR3 protein: CASSSGQTDGYTF
D gene: TRBD2; clone size: NA; V gene: TRBV24-1; J gene: TRBJ2-3; CDR3 DNA: TGTGCCACCAGTGATCCGGGGGGATCTAGCACAGATACGCAGTATTTT; CDR3 protein: CATSDPGGSSTDTQYF
D gene: NA; clone size: few; V gene: TRBV9; J gene: TRBJ1-3; CDR3 DNA: TGTGCCAGCAGCGTGAGGGGGAACTCTGGAAACACCATATATTTT; CDR3 protein: CASSVRGNSGNTIYF
D gene: NA; clone size: few; V gene: TRBV6-1; J gene: TRBJ1-2; CDR3 DNA: TGTGCCAGCAGTGAATCGGGGCGCCTGGGCATTGGCTACACCTTC; CDR3 protein: CASSESGRLGIGYTF
D gene: NA; clone size: NA; V gene: TRBV11-2; J gene: TRBJ2-5; CDR3 DNA: TGTGCCAGCAGCTTCGAAGAGACCCAGTACTTC; CDR3 protein: CASSFEETQYF
D gene: NA; clone size: NA; V gene: TRBV2; J gene: TRBJ2-2; CDR3 DNA: TGTGCCAGCAGTTATACCGGGACGGGGGACGGGGAGCTGTTTTTT; CDR3 protein: CASSYTGTGDGELFF
D gene: TRBD1; clone size: NA; V gene: TRBV5-1; J gene: TRBJ1-1; CDR3 DNA: TGCGCCAGCAGCTCCCGGGACAGACTGAACACTGAAGCTTTCTTT; CDR3 protein: CASSSRDRLNTEAFF